This is a list of T cell receptor beta chains from one sample in a study of T cells after yellow fever vaccination. TCRdb recomputed calls from the 5' RACE reads with MiXCR, one row per CDR3 protein. The sample lists around 250,000 distinct CDR3 sequences, less than 9% occurring once. The sequences come from CD4+ T cells sorted from PBMCs, collected 15 days after the yellow fever booster vaccination. These receptors were taken from a man in his thirties or forties who received the YFV17D yellow fever vaccine. CDR3s include the opening cysteine and the closing phenylalanine or tryptophan. The D gene is left open where the match is weak.

>TRBJ2-7|TRBV20-1|TRBD2
CSATGTSYEQYF
>TRBJ2-3|TRBV4-1|.
CASSQEVSTDTQYF
>TRBJ2-7|TRBV28|TRBD1
CASKQGTVTYEQYF
>TRBJ2-1|TRBV10-3|.
CAISASQRDNEQFF
>TRBJ2-7|TRBV6-2/TRBV6-3|TRBD1
CASSYSGTGGEQYF
>TRBJ2-3|TRBV4-3|TRBD2
CASSGSGGTTDTQYF
>TRBJ1-2|TRBV19|.
CASSTHRTAYGYTF
>TRBJ1-1|TRBV6-1|.
CASTPGSMNTEAFF
>TRBJ2-1|TRBV7-2|.
CASSVRVGNEQFF
>TRBJ2-1|TRBV6-1|TRBD2
CASTSHGGRDREQFF
>TRBJ2-3|TRBV9|.
CASSQSPGTDTQYF
>TRBJ2-3|TRBV5-1|.
CASSGGLHGDTQYF
>TRBJ2-1|TRBV20-1|.
CSARVPGRSYNEQFF
>TRBJ2-5|TRBV7-9|TRBD2
CASSWGLAEETQYF
>TRBJ1-1|TRBV3-1|.
CASSQEDVGAFF
>TRBJ2-6|TRBV2|TRBD1
CASGQGFSGANVLTF
>TRBJ2-1|TRBV27|TRBD1
CASSNRDRAYNEQFF
>TRBJ2-1|TRBV2|TRBD2
CASSARGTSSVHEQFF
>TRBJ2-1|TRBV19|TRBD2
CASSIRGREDNEQFF
>TRBJ1-2|TRBV10-3|TRBD1
CAITRTGTMGYTF
>TRBJ2-4|TRBV7-2|.
CASSLDTREQNIQYF
>TRBJ2-1|TRBV7-9|.
CASSQIGSYNEQFF
>TRBJ2-5|TRBV27|.
CASSYVRGIAETQYF
>TRBJ2-1|TRBV11-2|TRBD2
CAIATRGSYEQFF
>TRBJ2-5|TRBV6-5|.
CASSLNDRPYQETQYF
>TRBJ1-3|TRBV5-1|.
CASSEHTGISSGNTIYF
>TRBJ2-1|TRBV11-1|TRBD1
CASSLANHPGQGSNEQFF
>TRBJ2-7|TRBV5-5|.
CASSFQGHEQYF